This T cell receptor (beta chain) is drawn from a study of blood T cell repertoires in COVID-19 (dated by TCRdb to about 2020). Context from the whole study: Samples from collaborators originated in the United States, Italy and Spain and spanned both the acute and convalescent phases of COVID-19. Where available, HLA class I and class II types were taken from metadata supplied by the sample provider and were not determined by assay-based typing. Nearly every sample came with metadata listing a de-identified subject ID, COVID-19 status, age in years and sex. The repertoires were released in a freely available public database meant as a resource for research on the immune response to SARS-CoV-2. Samples came from the ongoing ImmuneRACE study (first 160 participants) plus 1,254 subjects from 6 global collaborators. The dataset comprised deeply sampled blood TCRbeta repertoires from subjects exposed to, actively infected with, or recovered from COVID-19. The prospective study material was composed of cDNA or gDNA derived from T cells, B-cell-depleted T cells, or PBMCs.

General findings and caveats noted by the study authors: The amount of clinical and demographic metadata varied by source and participant and was provided uncurated.

TCRbeta CDR3 regions were amplified from genomic DNA by means of the immunoSEQ Assay, a bias-controlled multiplex PCR. The paper's processing steps were these. The number of nucleated cells in each sample was estimated by amplification of reference gene primers within the assay. To quantify the absolute abundance of each unique TCRbeta CDR3 rearrangement, sequence reads were collapsed and filtered. For each sample, productive Simpson clonality was calculated as the square root of Simpson's diversity index across productive rearrangements. Drawn from immuneACCESS, this table holds only the in-frame rearrangements with V and J called that TCRdb kept. Clones are partly lost; checked studies trace under half to an unresolved V gene and leave the rest unexplained. D and trimming come from the DNA, and the V and J calls and clone size come from that table. This sample lists 85,000 to 100,000 clones; about 70% were detected once. 20% to 25% of the sample is held by the ten biggest clonotypes.

CDR1 and CDR2 are read off the germline V gene (reference sequence) as LNHDA and SQIVND. The cysteine opens and the phenylalanine closes a CDR3 of 15 amino acids. Only the CDR3 portion is preserved as DNA: 45 bases, with reading frame beginning at the first base. The junction shows trimming of 5 bases on V and 4 bases on J, and the gene matches do not reach 7 bases of it. Collaborating institutions collected whole blood in K2EDTA tubes following their own protocols. For TCRbeta analysis, collaborator samples were shipped as frozen whole blood, as isolated PBMCs, or as DNA extracted from either sample type. Worth noting for this clone: Its recognized antigen is unknown. The sample holds no much larger clone one base away, and base qualities are not on file.

The sequence came from a woman aged 55 to 70 in a cohort sampled during active or convalescent COVID-19. The sequence links TRBV19 to TRBJ1-5; 8 middle bases align to TRBD1. The sequenced material came from peripheral blood. The encoded CDR3 is CASSAGQGRNQPQHF. The bases are TGTGCCAGTAGTGCTGGACAGGGCCGTAATCAGCCCCAGCATTTT.